Detailed here is one T cell receptor (beta chain). This sample was taken from a study of Graves' ophthalmopathy and Graves' hyperthyroidism. RNA transcripts yielded amplified TCR beta CDR3 regions. Second-round multiplex PCR followed a first-round RT-PCR using HTBI primers. Each CDR3 protein is one row after TCRdb ran MiXCR on the multiplex PCR reads. The sample consists of around 400,000 distinct CDR3 sequences, about 18% of them appearing once. Germline CDR1 and CDR2: GTSNPN and SVGIG (reference sequence). Unmatched junction bases numbered 7, after V lost 0 bases and J lost 6 bases. The CDR3 loop spans 16 amino acids.

Sequencing was performed on peripheral blood. This rearrangement joins TRBV30 to TRBJ2-2, with 10 bases that match TRBD2. The clonotype comes from a woman under 30 with Graves' ophthalmopathy. The CDR3 nucleotides are TGTGCCTGGAGTGTACGGGCTAGCGGGAGCGCCGGGGAGCTGTTTTTT. It yields the protein CAWSVRASGSAGELFF.